These 4 T cell receptor beta chains were sequenced from one sample in a study of blood T cell repertoires in COVID-19. The repertoire was sequenced with immunoSEQ multiplex PCR; TCRdb's copy has only in-frame clones and lacks some. In the table there are about 290,000 clones, around 86% of which are singletons. The material sequenced was PBMCs or T cells enriched from blood (not recorded which). These receptor sequences come from a woman between 40 and 50 years old who had recovered from COVID-19.

The CDR3 region has the DNA TGTGCCAGCAGTTACTGGACTAGCGGGGGAGATACCTACAATGAGCAGTTCTTC. It translates to CASSYWTSGGDTYNEQFF. The chain has TRBV6-7 and TRBJ2-1; TRBD2 matches 13 bases. TRBV6-7 is designated an ORF whose function remains uncertain. The CDR3 spans 18 residues. The ends lost 1 base at V and 2 bases at J; junction bases unmatched: 5.

This clone was recorded only once. The rearrangement joins TRBV7-9 to TRBJ2-1, with TRBD2 identical over 13 bases. The germline V gene has CDR1 SEHNR and CDR2 FQNEAQ (reference sequence). The CDR3 is made up of 15 amino acids. J was trimmed by 12 bases and V by 5 bases; bases with no gene match: 10. The CDR3 protein is CASSVGLAGVYGQFF. Written as DNA, the CDR3 is TGTGCCAGCAGCGTCGGACTAGCGGGAGTTTATGGGCAGTTCTTC.

This chain connects TRBV18 to TRBJ1-2; 9 bases match TRBD1. This CDR3 has 14 amino acids. The V gene's germline CDR1 is KGHSH and CDR2 LQKENI. The ends lost 5 bases at V and 4 bases at J; junction bases unmatched: 5. The CDR3 reads CASSEGQGGYGYTF. Written as DNA, the CDR3 is TGTGCCAGCTCAGAGGGACAGGGTGGCTATGGCTACACCTTC.

This chain uses TRBV25-1 with TRBJ2-7, with a weak D call TRBD2 (5 bases). The CDR3 totals 14 residues. Germline V CDR1 and CDR2: MGHDK, SYGVNS. V lost 3 bases and J 2 bases, leaving 11 bases between the germline ends. This CDR3 reads CASSEGAITYEQYF. DNA of the CDR3: TGTGCCAGCAGTGAGGGAGCAATCACCTACGAGCAGTACTTC.